The source of this T cell receptor beta chain is a study of blood T cells in healthy people across ages. Trimming took 1 base from V and 6 from J, leaving 10 bases between them. This CDR3 spans 12 amino acids. Germline CDR1 SQVTM, CDR2 ANQGSEA. Study-level points and caveats: TCR beta diversity per million T cells fell roughly linearly with age.

Primers used in a second PCR of about 7 to 11 cycles were a sample-barcoded 5' primer and a J-beta primer mix. TCRdb independently ran MiXCR on the 5' RACE reads; one entry per CDR3 protein. Among over a million distinct CDR3 sequences listed, 35% to 45% were seen once. This clonotype was counted at least ten times. The antigen is unknown. Sequenced sample: blood. The sequence was obtained from a woman aged 18-29 years in good health. J is TRBJ2-7 and V is TRBV29-1; TRBD1 might be the D (6 bases). The CDR3 nucleotides read TGCAGCGTTGAAGCCCAGGGGCGCGAGCAGTACTTC. Its protein product is CSVEAQGREQYF.